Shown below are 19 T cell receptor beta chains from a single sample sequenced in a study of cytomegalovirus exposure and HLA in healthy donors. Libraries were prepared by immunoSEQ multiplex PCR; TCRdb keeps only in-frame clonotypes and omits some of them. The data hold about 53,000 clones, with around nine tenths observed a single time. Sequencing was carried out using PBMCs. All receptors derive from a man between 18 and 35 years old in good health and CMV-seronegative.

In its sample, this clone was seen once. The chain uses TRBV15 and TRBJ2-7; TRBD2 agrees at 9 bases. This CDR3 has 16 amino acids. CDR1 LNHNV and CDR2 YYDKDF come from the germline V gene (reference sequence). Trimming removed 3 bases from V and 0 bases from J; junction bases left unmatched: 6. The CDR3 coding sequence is TGTGCCACCAGCAGGGGCGGGGGGGGCTACTCCTACGAGCAGTACTTC. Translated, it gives CATSRGGGGYSYEQYF.

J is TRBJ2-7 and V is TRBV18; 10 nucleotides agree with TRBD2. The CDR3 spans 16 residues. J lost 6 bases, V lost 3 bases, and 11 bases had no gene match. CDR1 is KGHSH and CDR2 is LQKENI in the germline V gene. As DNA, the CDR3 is TGTGCCAGCTCACCCGAAGGACTAGCGGCCTTAGGCGAGCAGTACTTC. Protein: CASSPEGLAALGEQYF.

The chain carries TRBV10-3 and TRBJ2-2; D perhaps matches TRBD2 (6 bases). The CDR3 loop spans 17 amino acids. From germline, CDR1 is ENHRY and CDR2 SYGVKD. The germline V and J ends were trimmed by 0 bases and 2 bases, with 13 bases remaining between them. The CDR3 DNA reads TGTGCCATCAGTGAGTCGGGGGGACCGCTTAACACCGGGGAGCTGTTTTTT. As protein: CAISESGGPLNTGELFF.

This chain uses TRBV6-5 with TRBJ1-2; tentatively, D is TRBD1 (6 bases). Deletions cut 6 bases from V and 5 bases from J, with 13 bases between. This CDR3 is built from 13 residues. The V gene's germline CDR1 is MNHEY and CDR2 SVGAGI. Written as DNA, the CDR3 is TGTGCCAGCAGGCTCGGACAGTTATATGGCTACACCTTC. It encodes CASRLGQLYGYTF.

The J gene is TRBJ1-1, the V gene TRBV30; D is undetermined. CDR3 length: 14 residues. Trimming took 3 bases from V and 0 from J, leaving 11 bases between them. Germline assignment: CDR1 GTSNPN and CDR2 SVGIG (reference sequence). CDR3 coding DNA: TGTGCCTGGAGGTATGGGCTGGTGAACACTGAAGCTTTCTTT. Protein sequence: CAWRYGLVNTEAFF.

The CDR3 coding sequence is TGTGCCAGCAGCTTAACAGGGGGCTTTTTGGGCGAGCAGTACTTC. Translation gives CASSLTGGFLGEQYF. J is TRBJ2-7 and V is TRBV7-3; 7 bases are a match to TRBD1. Germline-derived CDR1 and CDR2 are SGHTA and FQGTGA. V shed 0 bases, J shed 6 bases, and the junction held 8 bases outside the gene matches. The CDR3 contains 15 residues.

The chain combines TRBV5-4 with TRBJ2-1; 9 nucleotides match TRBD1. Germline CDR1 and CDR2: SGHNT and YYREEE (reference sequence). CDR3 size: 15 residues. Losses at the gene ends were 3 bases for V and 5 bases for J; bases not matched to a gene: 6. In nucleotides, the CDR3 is TGTGCCAGCAGCTCTCCGGGACAGGGAGACAATGAGCAGTTCTTC. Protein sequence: CASSSPGQGDNEQFF.

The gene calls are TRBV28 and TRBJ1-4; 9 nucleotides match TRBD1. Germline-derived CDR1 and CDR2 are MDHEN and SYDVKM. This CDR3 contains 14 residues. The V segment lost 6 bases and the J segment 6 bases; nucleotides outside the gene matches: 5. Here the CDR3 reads CASSSGQGYEKLFF. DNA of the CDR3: TGTGCCAGCAGCTCGGGACAGGGCTATGAAAAACTGTTTTTT.

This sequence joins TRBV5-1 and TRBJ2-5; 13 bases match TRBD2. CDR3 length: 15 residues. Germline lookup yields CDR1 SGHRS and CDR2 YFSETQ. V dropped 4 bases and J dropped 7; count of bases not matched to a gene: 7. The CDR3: CASSTGLAGVGTQYF. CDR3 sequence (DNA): TGCGCCAGCAGCACCGGACTAGCGGGAGTAGGGACCCAGTACTTC.

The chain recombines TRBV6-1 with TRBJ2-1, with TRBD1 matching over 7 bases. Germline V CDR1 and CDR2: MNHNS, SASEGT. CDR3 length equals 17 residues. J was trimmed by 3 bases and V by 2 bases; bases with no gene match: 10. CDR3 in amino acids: CASSEKKGALVYNEQFF. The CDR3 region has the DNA TGTGCCAGCAGTGAAAAAAAGGGGGCCCTGGTCTACAATGAGCAGTTCTTC.

CDR3: CASSLRHTSGRAGEQFF. CDR3 DNA sequence: TGTGCCAGCAGCTTACGACACACTAGCGGGAGGGCCGGTGAGCAGTTCTTC. The chain employs TRBV7-6 and TRBJ2-1; TRBD2 aligns across 13 bases. The germline CDR1 and CDR2 sequences are SGHVS and FNYEAQ. The V segment lost 2 bases and the J segment 9 bases; nucleotides outside the gene matches: 10. CDR3 length: 17 residues. The full variable domain, completed using reference TRBV7-6 and TRBJ2-1, is GAGVSQSPRYKVTKRGQDVALRCDPISGHVSLYWYRQALGQGPEFLTYFNYEAQQDKSGLPNDRFSAERPEGSISTLTIQRTEQRDSAMYRCASSLRHTSGRAGEQFFGPGTRLTVL.

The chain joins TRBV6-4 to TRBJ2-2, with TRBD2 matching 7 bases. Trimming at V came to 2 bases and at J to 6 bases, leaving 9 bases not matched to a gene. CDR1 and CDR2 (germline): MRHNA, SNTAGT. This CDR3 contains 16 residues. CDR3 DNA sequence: TGTGCCAGCAGTGACGACGGCGGACGGGGGGCCGGGGAGCTGTTTTTT. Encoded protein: CASSDDGGRGAGELFF.

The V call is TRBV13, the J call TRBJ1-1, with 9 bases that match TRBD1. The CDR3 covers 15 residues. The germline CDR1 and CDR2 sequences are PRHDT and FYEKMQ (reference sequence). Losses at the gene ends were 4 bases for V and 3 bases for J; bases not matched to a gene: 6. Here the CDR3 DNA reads TGTGCCAGCAGCTCCCCGGGACAGGGTTACACTGAAGCTTTCTTT. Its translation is CASSSPGQGYTEAFF.

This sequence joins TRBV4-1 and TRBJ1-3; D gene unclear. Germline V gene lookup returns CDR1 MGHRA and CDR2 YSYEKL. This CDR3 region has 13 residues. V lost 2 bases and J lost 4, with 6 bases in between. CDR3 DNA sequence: TGCGCCAGCAGCCAACTGACAGGAAACACCATATATTTT. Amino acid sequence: CASSQLTGNTIYF.

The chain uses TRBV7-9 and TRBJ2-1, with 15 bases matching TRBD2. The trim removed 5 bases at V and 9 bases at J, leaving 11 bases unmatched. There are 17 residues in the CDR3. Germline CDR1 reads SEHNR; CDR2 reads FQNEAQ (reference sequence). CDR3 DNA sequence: TGTGCCAGCAGCCCGACCGGACTAGCGGGAGGGGGGGGTGAGCAGTTCTTC. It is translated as CASSPTGLAGGGGEQFF.

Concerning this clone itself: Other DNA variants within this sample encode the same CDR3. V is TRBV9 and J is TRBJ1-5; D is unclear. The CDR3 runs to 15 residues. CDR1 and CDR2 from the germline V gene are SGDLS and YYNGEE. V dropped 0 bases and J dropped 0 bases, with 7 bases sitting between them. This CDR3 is CASSVGGNSNQPQHF. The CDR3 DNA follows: TGTGCCAGCAGCGTAGGAGGGAATAGCAATCAGCCCCAGCATTTT.

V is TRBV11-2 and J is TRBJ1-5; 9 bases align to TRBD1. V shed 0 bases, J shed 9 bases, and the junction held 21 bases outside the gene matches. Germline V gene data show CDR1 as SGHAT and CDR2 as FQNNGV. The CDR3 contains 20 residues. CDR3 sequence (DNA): TGTGCCAGCAGCTTAGAAGGGACAGGGACAATTACGGGGGTGCAGTGGCCCCAGCATTTT. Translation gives CASSLEGTGTITGVQWPQHF.

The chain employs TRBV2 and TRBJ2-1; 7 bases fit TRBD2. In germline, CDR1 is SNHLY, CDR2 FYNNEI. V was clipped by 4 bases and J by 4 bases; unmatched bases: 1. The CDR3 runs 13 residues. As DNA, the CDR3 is TGTGCCAGCAGTGGGGGGGGATACAATGAGCAGTTCTTC. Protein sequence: CASSGGGYNEQFF.

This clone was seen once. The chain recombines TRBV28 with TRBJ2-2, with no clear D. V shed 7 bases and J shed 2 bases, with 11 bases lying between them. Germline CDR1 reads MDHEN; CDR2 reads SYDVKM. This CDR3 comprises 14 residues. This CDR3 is CASTYSKNTGELFF. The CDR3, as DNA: TGTGCCAGCACCTACAGCAAAAACACCGGGGAGCTGTTTTTT.